This TCR beta chain came from a study of blood T cell repertoires in COVID-19. For the study at large: Samples came from the United States, Italy and Spain, spanning acute and convalescent COVID-19.

Looked up from germline, CDR1 is SGDLS and CDR2 is YYNGEE. CDR3 size: 13 residues. Trimming pared 0 bases from V and 2 bases from J, leaving 5 bases between. How the authors handled the data: Estimated nucleated cell counts came from reference gene primer amplification. Method: immunoSEQ multiplex PCR; TCRdb's copy keeps in-frame clones and lacks some. Clone size and the V and J calls come from that table; the DNA yielded D and trimming. Of about 170,000 clones in the sample, around 85% were seen once. The chain carries TRBV9 and TRBJ2-5; D is unresolved. Material for sequencing was peripheral blood. The origin of this receptor is a human donor with acute or convalescent COVID-19. The donor label of this sample is uncertain. The CDR3 spells CASSVGAQETQYF. The CDR3 bases are TGTGCCAGCAGCGTAGGGGCACAAGAGACCCAGTACTTC.